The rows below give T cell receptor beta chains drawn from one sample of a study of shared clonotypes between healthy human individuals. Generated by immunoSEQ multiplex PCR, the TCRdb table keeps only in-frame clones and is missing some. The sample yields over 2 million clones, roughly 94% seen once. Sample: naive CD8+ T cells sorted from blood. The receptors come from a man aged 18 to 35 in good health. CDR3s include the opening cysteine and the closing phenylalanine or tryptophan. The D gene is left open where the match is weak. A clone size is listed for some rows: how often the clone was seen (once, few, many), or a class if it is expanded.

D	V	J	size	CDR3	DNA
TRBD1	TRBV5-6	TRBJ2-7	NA	CASSLAGTVEQYF	TGTGCCAGCAGCTTGGCGGGGACAGTCGAGCAGTACTTC
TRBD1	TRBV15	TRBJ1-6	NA	CATSGMGTDNSPLHF	TGTGCCACCAGCGGAATGGGGACAGATAATTCACCCCTCCACTTT
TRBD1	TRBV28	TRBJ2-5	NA	CASSYPTGIQETQYF	TGTGCCAGCAGCTACCCGACAGGGATTCAAGAGACCCAGTACTTC
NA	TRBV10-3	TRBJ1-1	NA	CAIMGVNTEAFF	TGTGCCATCATGGGGGTGAACACTGAAGCTTTCTTT
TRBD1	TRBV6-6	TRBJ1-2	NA	CAGARGLRYGYTF	TGTGCCGGAGCAAGGGGGCTTAGATATGGCTACACCTTC
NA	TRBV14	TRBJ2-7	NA	CASSQDGRAAYEQYF	TGTGCCAGCAGCCAAGATGGCAGGGCCGCCTACGAGCAGTACTTC
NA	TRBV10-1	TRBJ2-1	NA	CASSFDTRIQFF	TGCGCCAGCAGTTTTGACACTAGGATTCAGTTCTTC
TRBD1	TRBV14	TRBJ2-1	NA	CASSQGQGWREQFF	TGTGCCAGCAGCCAAGGACAGGGGTGGCGAGAGCAGTTCTTC
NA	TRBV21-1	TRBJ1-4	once	CASSSPPRWTGVEKLFF	TGTGCCAGCAGCAGCCCCCCCCGTTGGACAGGGGTTGAAAAACTGTTTTTT
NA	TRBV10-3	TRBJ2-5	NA	CAISDEGGQETQYF	TGTGCCATCAGTGATGAAGGGGGACAAGAGACCCAGTACTTC
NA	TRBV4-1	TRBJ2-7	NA	CASSQDRGLLLEQYF	TGCGCCAGCAGCCAAGATCGGGGGCTGCTCCTCGAGCAGTACTTC
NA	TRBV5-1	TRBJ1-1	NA	CASSLEPGMNTEAFF	TGCGCCAGCAGCTTGGAACCAGGCATGAACACTGAAGCTTTCTTT
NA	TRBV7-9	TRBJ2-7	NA	CASSLVTYEQYF	TGTGCCAGCAGCTTAGTGACCTACGAGCAGTACTTC
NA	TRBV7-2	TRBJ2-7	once	CASSIDVLYEQYF	TGTGCCAGCAGCATTGATGTCCTCTACGAGCAGTACTTC
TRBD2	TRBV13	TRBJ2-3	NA	CASSRPKREGLTDTQYF	TGTGCCAGCAGCCGTCCAAAGCGGGAGGGATTAACAGATACGCAGTATTTT
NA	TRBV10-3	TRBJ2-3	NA	CAISESIASTDTQYF	TGTGCCATCAGTGAGTCGATCGCTAGCACAGATACGCAGTATTTT
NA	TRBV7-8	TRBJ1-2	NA	CASSLLNGGARGYTF	TGTGCCAGCAGCCTGCTCAATGGGGGGGCAAGGGGCTACACCTTC
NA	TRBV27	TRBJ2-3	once	CASSLGGVNTQYF	TGTGCCAGCAGTTTAGGAGGGGTGAATACGCAGTATTTT
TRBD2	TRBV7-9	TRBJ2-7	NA	CASLDVSSGTYEQYF	TGTGCCAGCTTGGATGTTAGTAGCGGGACCTACGAGCAGTACTTC
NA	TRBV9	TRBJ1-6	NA	CASSEGGYSPLHF	TGTGCCAGCAGCGAGGGGGGGTATTCACCCCTCCACTTT
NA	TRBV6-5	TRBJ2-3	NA	CASSYAGMADTQYF	TGTGCCAGCAGTTATGCGGGAATGGCAGATACGCAGTATTTT